This T cell receptor (beta chain) was retrieved from a study of shared clonotypes between healthy human individuals. CD4+ cells yielded CD45RA+ naive and CD45RA-negative memory subsets. This was a deep-level run. The assay was immunoSEQ multiplex PCR, and TCRdb's table has in-frame clones only and misses some. The sample has around 2,000,000 clones, 95% seen once. The length of the CDR3 is 14 residues. V shed 6 bases and J 2 bases; nucleotides not matched to a gene: 7. Germline assignment: CDR1 ENHRY and CDR2 SYGVKD. This sequence joins TRBV10-3 and TRBJ2-7, with 7 bases matching TRBD1. The origin of this receptor is a man aged 18 to 30 in good health. Sequenced sample: naive CD4+ T cells sorted from blood. Subset in this sample: CD45RA+ positively selected. CDR3 in DNA: TGTGCCATCAGAACCGACAGGGACCCCTACGAGCAGTACTTC. Its translation is CAIRTDRDPYEQYF.